This T cell receptor (beta chain) was captured by sequencing in a study of shared clonotypes between healthy human individuals. Trimming cost V 3 bases and J 4 bases, with 12 bases left between them. The V gene's germline CDR1 is SQVTM and CDR2 ANQGSEA. The CDR3 sequence is 13 residues long. To note about this clone: The antigen remains undetermined.

Genomic DNA of every subset was divided equally among multiple immunoSEQ plates. Clones were sequenced by immunoSEQ multiplex PCR, and TCRdb holds only the in-frame ones, with some missing. This sample has hundreds of thousands of clones, with around 96% found just once. General observations from the study: Depth was large, yet rarefaction showed that sorted-subset sequencing was incomplete. Some naive CD4 clonotypes, roughly 4.7%, turned up in common across a handful of donors.

Naivety among CD8 cells was defined by CD45RO negativity and positive CCR7 selection, thereby excluding terminally differentiated effector memory CD45RA+ cells. The clonotype originates from a woman aged 30 to 39 in good health. V usage is TRBV29-1 and J usage is TRBJ1-1; D gene ambiguous. Specimen: naive CD8+ T cells sorted from blood. This chain's CDR3 is CSVDLEDTTEAFF. The CDR3 region has the DNA TGCAGCGTTGATCTCGAAGACACCACTGAAGCTTTCTTT. The full variable domain, with the rest looked up from reference TRBV29-1 and TRBJ1-1, is SAVISQKPSRDICQRGTSLTIQCQVDSQVTMMFWYRQQPGQSLTLIATANQGSEATYESGFVIDKFPISRPNLTFSTLTVSNMSPEDSSIYLCSVDLEDTTEAFFGQGTRLTVV.